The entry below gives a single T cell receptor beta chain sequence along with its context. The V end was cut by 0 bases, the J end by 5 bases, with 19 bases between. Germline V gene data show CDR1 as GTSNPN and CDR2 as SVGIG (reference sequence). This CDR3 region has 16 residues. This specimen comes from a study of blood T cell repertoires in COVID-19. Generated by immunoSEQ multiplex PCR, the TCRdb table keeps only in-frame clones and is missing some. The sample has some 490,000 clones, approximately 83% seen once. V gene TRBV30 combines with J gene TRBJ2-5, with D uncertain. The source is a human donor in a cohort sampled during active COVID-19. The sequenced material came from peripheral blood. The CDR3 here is CAWSVGRISLRETQYF. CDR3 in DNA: TGTGCCTGGAGTGTAGGAAGAATATCCTTGAGGGAGACCCAGTACTTC.